This T cell receptor (beta chain) was sequenced for a study of shared clonotypes between healthy human individuals. The CDR3 spans 12 residues. The germline CDR1 and CDR2 sequences are SGHRS and YFSETQ. V was pared by 3 bases and J by 3 bases, with 7 bases between. Generated by immunoSEQ multiplex PCR, the TCRdb table keeps only in-frame clones and is missing some. Altogether approximately 1.5 million clones are present, around 98% being singletons, with the ten largest covering roughly 0.4%. The count of this clone is one. What it recognizes is unknown. This same CDR3 is encoded by further DNA sequences in the sample. Study-level findings and limits: It was observed that 5% to 6.5% of naive CD4 clonotypes were shared across several donors.

This receptor was identified in a man aged 25-45 years in good health. This rearrangement joins TRBV5-1 to TRBJ2-7; possible D gene TRBD1, 5 bases. The sequenced material came from naive CD4+ T cells sorted from blood. Subset noted: CD45RA+ positively selected. The CDR3 is CASSYDSYEQYF. DNA of the CDR3: TGCGCCAGCAGCTACGACAGCTACGAGCAGTACTTC.